This T cell receptor (beta chain) was recorded in a study of blood T cell repertoires in COVID-19. Symptom resolution, clearance, or two negative PCRs marked donors in Cohort 3 as recovered. The assay was immunoSEQ multiplex PCR, and TCRdb's table has in-frame clones only and misses some. The sample lists 150,000 to 190,000 clones, around 80% occurring once. The length of the CDR3 is 16 residues. Trimming cost V 5 bases and J 1 base, with 18 bases left between them. CDR1 is SGHNT and CDR2 is YYREEE in the germline V gene (reference sequence). The TCR sequence derives from a man aged 45-65 years who had recovered from COVID-19. The chain uses TRBV5-4 and TRBJ1-1, with D possibly matching TRBD1 (6 bases). Sample: PBMCs or T cells enriched from blood (not recorded which). The CDR3: CASRQDLQGANTEAFF. CDR3 sequence (DNA): TGTGCCAGCAGACAAGATCTACAGGGAGCGAACACTGAAGCTTTCTTT. Complete variable domain (other parts from reference TRBV5-4 and TRBJ1-1): ETGVTQSPTHLIKTRGQQVTLRCSSQSGHNTVSWYQQALGQGPQFIFQYYREEENGRGNFPPRFSGLQFPNYSSELNVNALELDDSALYLCASRQDLQGANTEAFFGQGTRLTVV.